Following are 20 T cell receptor beta chains from one sample sequenced in a study of monozygotic twins with inflammatory bowel disease. For each CDR3 protein, TCRdb gives one entry from its re-call of the 5' RACE reads, without DNA. The table counts 170,000 or so distinct CDR3 sequences; roughly 7% lies in the top ten. Sequenced sample: blood. These receptor sequences come from a human donor with ulcerative colitis or Crohn's disease, or a healthy co-twin of an affected twin (not recorded which).

The V call is TRBV29-1, the J call TRBJ1-1. The CDR3 extends over 11 amino acids. CDR1 is SQVTM and CDR2 is ANQGSEA in the germline V gene. The CDR3 region is CSVEGVTEAFF. Based on the CDR3 plus reference TRBV29-1 and TRBJ1-1, the full variable domain is SAVISQKPSRDICQRGTSLTIQCQVDSQVTMMFWYRQQPGQSLTLIATANQGSEATYESGFVIDKFPISRPNLTFSTLTVSNMSPEDSSIYLCSVEGVTEAFFGQGTRLTVV.

The chain carries TRBV18 and TRBJ2-1; TCRdb calls TRBD2, which cannot be checked without DNA. Germline V lookup: CDR1 KGHSH, CDR2 LQKENI. The CDR3 runs to 18 residues. CDR3 sequence reads: CASSPGAAGGRGYNEQFF.

J is TRBJ1-1 and V is TRBV5-1; no DNA is available, so the TRBD1 call from TCRdb remains unchecked. The CDR3 runs to 15 residues. Looked up from germline, CDR1 is SGHRS and CDR2 is YFSETQ. The CDR3 loop reads CASSSGQVLNTEAFF.

This rearrangement joins TRBV14 to TRBJ2-2; TCRdb outputs TRBD2, but without DNA this stays unchecked. The CDR3 sequence is 16 residues long. Looked up from germline, CDR1 is SGHDN and CDR2 is FVKESK. The CDR3 region is CASSHWTSGRTGELFF.

The J gene is TRBJ1-6, the V gene TRBV5-5; TCRdb picks TRBD1, but there is no DNA to check that call. Germline V CDR1 and CDR2: SGHKS, YYEKEE (reference sequence). This CDR3 is 15 amino acids long. The CDR3 protein is CASSFDRGWNSPLHF.

The V and J genes are TRBV28 and TRBJ2-1. The CDR3 is made up of 15 amino acids. Germline loops: CDR1 MDHEN, CDR2 SYDVKM. The chain's CDR3 is CASSRLVFPYNEQFF. The whole variable domain, remainder taken from reference TRBV28 and TRBJ2-1, is DVKVTQSSRYLVKRTGEKVFLECVQDMDHENMFWYRQDPGLGLRLIYFSYDVKMKEKGDIPEGYSVSREKKERFSLILESASTNQTSMYLCASSRLVFPYNEQFFGPGTRLTVL.

The V gene is TRBV3-1, the J gene TRBJ2-7; checking the TCRdb D call of TRBD2 is not possible without DNA. From germline, CDR1 is LGHDT and CDR2 YNNKEL (reference sequence). The CDR3 length is 15 residues. CDR3 amino acids: CASSQDRLAGVEQYF.

The chain combines TRBV5-8 with TRBJ2-7; TCRdb names TRBD2, which stays unverified in the absence of DNA. CDR1 and CDR2 from the germline V gene are SGHTS and YDEGEE. The length of the CDR3 is 13 residues. CDR3 loop: CASSLEADYEQYF.

The chain is built from TRBV7-9 and TRBJ1-4. Per germline, CDR1 SEHNR and CDR2 FQNEAQ (reference sequence). The CDR3 is made up of 16 amino acids. This CDR3 is CASSLGQGGRSEKLFF.

The V call is TRBV6-1, the J call TRBJ1-6; TCRdb selects TRBD1, and the lack of DNA leaves this call unchecked. The CDR3 has 14 amino acids. Germline V gives CDR1 MNHNS, CDR2 SASEGT. The CDR3 is CASSPRGYNSPLHF.

The chain has TRBV3-1 and TRBJ2-5; the TCRdb D gene call, TRBD2, has no DNA to confirm it. The length of the CDR3 is 16 residues. CDR1 and CDR2 from the germline V gene are LGHDT and YNNKEL (reference sequence). CDR3 residues: CASSQEAGVLSETQYF.

The rearrangement joins TRBV28 to TRBJ2-7; the D gene TCRdb calls, TRBD1, cannot be checked with no DNA. CDR3 length: 15 amino acids. Germline loops: CDR1 MDHEN, CDR2 SYDVKM. CDR3 region: CASSWGDRDSYEQYF.

The genes are TRBV27 and TRBJ2-1; TCRdb gives TRBD1 as the D gene, but with no DNA this cannot be confirmed. This CDR3 is built from 18 residues. Germline CDR1 MNHEY, CDR2 SMNVEV (reference sequence). This CDR3 reads CASSLSSGGSSSYNEQFF.

J is TRBJ1-6 and V is TRBV18. Germline V gives CDR1 KGHSH, CDR2 LQKENI. This CDR3 has 13 residues. CDR3 residues: CASSPTGNSPLHF. The whole variable domain, filled in from reference TRBV18 and TRBJ1-6, reads NAGVMQNPRHLVRRRGQEARLRCSPMKGHSHVYWYRQLPEEGLKFMVYLQKENIIDESGMPKERFSAEFPKEGPSILRIQQVVRGDSAAYFCASSPTGNSPLHFGNGTRLTVT.

The V call is TRBV10-3, the J call TRBJ1-1; TCRdb picks TRBD1, but there is no DNA to check that call. Germline CDR1 and CDR2: ENHRY and SYGVKD. CDR3 size: 15 residues. The CDR3 spells CAIRGTGGRNTEAFF.

CDR3 protein: CSVRVGLAATYEQYF. The chain links TRBV29-1 to TRBJ2-7; TCRdb's assignment of TRBD2 cannot be checked, as there is no DNA. The CDR3 has 15 amino acids. Germline CDR1 reads SQVTM; CDR2 reads ANQGSEA.

V gene TRBV30 combines with J gene TRBJ2-2. CDR1 and CDR2 from the germline V gene are GTSNPN and SVGIG (reference sequence). The CDR3 contains 14 residues. CDR3: CAWSVDINTGELFF.

This sequence joins TRBV5-6 and TRBJ1-1. Germline V gene data show CDR1 as SGHDT and CDR2 as YYEEEE. This CDR3 spans 14 amino acids. The CDR3: CASSVGHMNTEAFF. Supplemented by reference TRBV5-6 and TRBJ1-1, the full variable domain reads DAGVTQSPTHLIKTRGQQVTLRCSPKSGHDTVSWYQQALGQGPQFIFQYYEEEERQRGNFPDRFSGHQFPNYSSELNVNALLLGDSALYLCASSVGHMNTEAFFGQGTRLTVV.

CDR3 sequence reads: CATSFGGQPQHF. The chain joins TRBV28 to TRBJ1-5; the TRBD1 assignment by TCRdb is unverifiable without DNA. CDR1 MDHEN and CDR2 SYDVKM come from the germline V gene. The length of the CDR3 is 12 residues. Together with reference TRBV28 and TRBJ1-5, the CDR3 gives the full variable domain: DVKVTQSSRYLVKRTGEKVFLECVQDMDHENMFWYRQDPGLGLRLIYFSYDVKMKEKGDIPEGYSVSREKKERFSLILESASTNQTSMYLCATSFGGQPQHFGDGTRLSIL.

The CDR3 is CASSKPGQIYEQYF. The chain uses TRBV27 and TRBJ2-7; the TRBD1 assignment by TCRdb is unverifiable without DNA. The V gene's germline CDR1 is MNHEY and CDR2 SMNVEV (reference sequence). This CDR3 region has 14 residues.